Here is one T cell receptor beta chain with its context. Its specific antigen is unknown. One base away there is no much larger clone; base qualities are not given. The data stem from a study of T cells in Graves' hyperthyroidism and ophthalmopathy (dated by TCRdb to about 2019). At the level of the whole study: Peripheral blood was sampled at the time of initial diagnosis, prior to any treatment. A discovery cohort of about 95 patients, 43 with Graves' ophthalmopathy and 55 to 60 with stable Graves' hyperthyroidism, was used to find distinguishing TCR V-J signatures. Prospective prediction of ophthalmopathy was tested in an independent validation cohort of fewer than 20 hyperthyroidism patients and 17 patients who later progressed to ophthalmopathy. The 80 to 100 discovery patients were randomly divided into training and test sets at a 7:3 ratio. In addition, the study compared T-cell repertoires in thyroid tissue and in blood from several Graves' hyperthyroidism patients. After sampling, hyperthyroidism patients received methimazole starting at 30 mg daily, and ophthalmopathy patients received high-dose intravenous methylprednisolone. According to the paper, TCR Vbeta CDR3 sequencing was carried out on over 130 peripheral blood samples, which came from fewer than 50 ophthalmopathy, 75 or so hyperthyroidism and roughly 17 progressor patients.

Amplification of TCR beta CDR3 regions was carried out from RNA transcripts. A first-round RT-PCR of the TCR CDR3 used the HTBI primer set with the Qiagen OneStep RT-PCR kit. A second multiplex PCR round built the libraries, followed by size selection and purification. Paired-end sequencing of the libraries was performed with 100 bp reads on an Illumina HiSeq2000. On the authors' methods: SOAPnuke was used to process the raw data, with reads discarded if the reads contained adapters or uncalled bases, had a mean Phred below 15, or lacked an exact constant-primer or identifier match. COPE v1.2.5 was used to merge high-quality paired reads, and clonotypes were defined as unique nucleotide sequences. Clonotypes were aligned to IMGT TRBV, TRBD and TRBJ reference segments using MiTCR v1.1. Only V-J combinations with frequency above 0.0001, covering 99% to 99.2% of repertoires, were analysed. The TCS score was defined as the ratio of F50 (clonal expansion) to E x V (chaos), calculated using BLOSUM62-based TCRdist between CDR3 peptides within each V-J. Welch's t-statistics and random forest reduced around 520 V-J features to 13, which were used in a naive Bayes classifier (R e1071). TCRdb redid the processing of the public reads, applying fastp at Q25 and MiXCR, and retained in-frame beta chains. Entries are consolidated by CDR3 protein sequence, retaining the most common genes and DNA. The V and J calls reflect TCRdb's pipeline rather than the authors' work. The sample has 700,000 or so distinct CDR3 sequences on record, about 15% of them singletons. Of the sample, under 10% is held by the ten largest clones.

A patient counted as having stable Graves' hyperthyroidism if no progression to ophthalmopathy occurred over 18 months of follow-up. Hyperthyroidism patients were aged 18 to 65 years and newly diagnosed, with disease duration of less than 2 months. Exclusion was applied to patients with uncontrolled infections, other autoimmune diseases, pregnancy or lactation. Clinical symptoms, serum thyroxine and TRAb, thyroid ultrasound, and orbital computed tomography formed the basis for the diagnoses. PBMCs were separated from 7.5 to 10 ml of fresh peripheral blood using Ficoll-Paque density gradient centrifugation. Total RNA was extracted using Trizol reagent, and RNA quality was assessed on an Agilent 2100 Bioanalyzer. According to the germline V gene, CDR1 reads MNHEY and CDR2 reads SVGEGT. The V end gives up 2 bases and the J end 6 bases, leaving 6 bases in the junction not matched to a gene. The cysteine opens and the phenylalanine closes a CDR3 of 15 amino acids. The retained sequence is limited to the CDR3, 45 bases, with the frame set at the first base.

Summary of the overall study and its limitations: Sample size was not statistically predetermined, and blinding of investigators to group allocation was not performed. A model built on a 13 V-J signature distinguished ophthalmopathy from stable hyperthyroidism, reaching roughly 88% sensitivity and 81.08% specificity in cross-validation and 80%/75% in testing. Most expanded thyroid clonotypes (frequency above 0.001) were also detected in blood, a finding suggesting that blood repertoires may reflect thyroid immune responses. During validation, the model predicted progression to ophthalmopathy a median of approximately 7 months ahead of onset, with just under 71% sensitivity and 72.22% specificity.

This sequence originates from a man between 18 and 35 years old with Graves' hyperthyroidism. The rearranged segments are TRBV6-2 or TRBV6-3 and TRBJ2-5, with TRBD2 matching 10 junction bases. The source material was blood. CDR3 reads: CASSYGSSGRQTQYF. The DNA sequence is given as TGTGCCAGCAGTTACGGGTCTAGCGGGAGACAGACCCAGTACTTC.